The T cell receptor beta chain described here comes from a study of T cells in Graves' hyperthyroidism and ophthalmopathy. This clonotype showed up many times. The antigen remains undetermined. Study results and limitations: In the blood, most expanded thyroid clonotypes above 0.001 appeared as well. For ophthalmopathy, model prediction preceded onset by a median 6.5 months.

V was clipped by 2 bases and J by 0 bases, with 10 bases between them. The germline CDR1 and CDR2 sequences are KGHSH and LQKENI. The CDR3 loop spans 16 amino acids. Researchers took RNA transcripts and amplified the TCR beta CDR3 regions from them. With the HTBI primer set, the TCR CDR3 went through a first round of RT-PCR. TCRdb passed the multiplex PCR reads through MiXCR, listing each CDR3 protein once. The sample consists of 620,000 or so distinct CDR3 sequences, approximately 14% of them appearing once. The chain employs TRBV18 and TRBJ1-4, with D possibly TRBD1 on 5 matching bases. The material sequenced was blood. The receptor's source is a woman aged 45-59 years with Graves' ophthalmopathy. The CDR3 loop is CASSPRTSATNEKLFF. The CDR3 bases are TGTGCCAGCTCACCAAGGACAAGTGCAACTAATGAAAAACTGTTTTTT.